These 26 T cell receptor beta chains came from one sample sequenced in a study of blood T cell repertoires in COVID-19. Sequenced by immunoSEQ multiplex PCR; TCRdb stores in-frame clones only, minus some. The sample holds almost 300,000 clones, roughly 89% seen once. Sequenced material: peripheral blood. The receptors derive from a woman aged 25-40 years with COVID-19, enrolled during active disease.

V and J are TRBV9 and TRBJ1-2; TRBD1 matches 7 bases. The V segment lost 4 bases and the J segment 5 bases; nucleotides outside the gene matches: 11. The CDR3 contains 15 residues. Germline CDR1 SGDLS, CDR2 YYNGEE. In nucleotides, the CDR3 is TGTGCCAGCAGCCCCAGGGGGGAGGCTCAGTATGGCTACACCTTC. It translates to CASSPRGEAQYGYTF.

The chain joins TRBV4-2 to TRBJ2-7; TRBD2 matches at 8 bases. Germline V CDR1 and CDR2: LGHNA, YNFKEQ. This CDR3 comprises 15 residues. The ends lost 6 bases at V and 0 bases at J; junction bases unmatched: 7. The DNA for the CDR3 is TGTGCCAGCAGTCCTATAGCGGGGAGCTCCTACGAGCAGTACTTC. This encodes CASSPIAGSSYEQYF.

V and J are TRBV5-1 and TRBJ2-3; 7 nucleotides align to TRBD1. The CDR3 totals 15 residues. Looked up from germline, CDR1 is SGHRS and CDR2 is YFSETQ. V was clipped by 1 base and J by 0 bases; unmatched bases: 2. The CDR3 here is CASSLWDSSTDTQYF. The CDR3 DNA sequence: TGCGCCAGCAGCTTGTGGGACAGTAGCACAGATACGCAGTATTTT.

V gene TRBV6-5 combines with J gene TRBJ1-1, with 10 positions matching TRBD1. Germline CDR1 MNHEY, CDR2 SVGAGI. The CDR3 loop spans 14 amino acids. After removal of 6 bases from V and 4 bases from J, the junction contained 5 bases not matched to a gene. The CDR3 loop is CASSRGQGPTEAFF. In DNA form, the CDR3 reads TGTGCCAGCAGCCGGGGACAGGGGCCCACTGAAGCTTTCTTT.

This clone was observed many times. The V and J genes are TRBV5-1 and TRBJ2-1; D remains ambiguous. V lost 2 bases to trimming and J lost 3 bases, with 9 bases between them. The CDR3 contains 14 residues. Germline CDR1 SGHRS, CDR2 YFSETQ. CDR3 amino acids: CASSLGLDYNEQFF. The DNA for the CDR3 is TGCGCCAGCAGCTTAGGTCTAGACTACAATGAGCAGTTCTTC.

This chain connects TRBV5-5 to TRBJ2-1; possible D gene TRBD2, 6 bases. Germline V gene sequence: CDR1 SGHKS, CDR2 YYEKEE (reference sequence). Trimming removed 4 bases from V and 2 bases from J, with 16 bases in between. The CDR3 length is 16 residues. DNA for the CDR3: TGTGCCAGCAGCGTCTCCGGGGGTTTGCCCTACAATGAGCAGTTCTTC. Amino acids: CASSVSGGLPYNEQFF.

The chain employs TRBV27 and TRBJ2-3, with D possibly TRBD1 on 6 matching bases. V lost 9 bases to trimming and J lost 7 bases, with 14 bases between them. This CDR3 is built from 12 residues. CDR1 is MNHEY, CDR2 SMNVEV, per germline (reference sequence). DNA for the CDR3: TGTGCCAGTACAGCGACAGGTCATACGCAGTATTTT. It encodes CASTATGHTQYF.

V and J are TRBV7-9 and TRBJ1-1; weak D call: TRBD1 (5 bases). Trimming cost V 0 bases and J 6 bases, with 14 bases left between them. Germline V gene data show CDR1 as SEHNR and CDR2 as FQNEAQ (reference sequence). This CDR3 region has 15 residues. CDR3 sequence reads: CASSLAGGGAPEAFF. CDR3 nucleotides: TGTGCCAGCAGCTTAGCGGGGGGAGGGGCCCCTGAAGCTTTCTTT. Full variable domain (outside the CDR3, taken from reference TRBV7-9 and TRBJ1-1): DTGVSQNPRHKITKRGQNVTFRCDPISEHNRLYWYRQTLGQGPEFLTYFQNEAQLEKSRLLSDRFSAERPKGSFSTLEIQRTEQGDSAMYLCASSLAGGGAPEAFFGQGTRLTVV.

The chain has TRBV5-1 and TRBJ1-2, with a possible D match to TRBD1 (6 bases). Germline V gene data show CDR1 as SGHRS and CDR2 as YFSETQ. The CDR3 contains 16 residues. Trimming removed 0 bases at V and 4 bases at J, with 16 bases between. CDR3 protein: CASSLEGGGRIYGYTF. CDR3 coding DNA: TGCGCCAGCAGCTTGGAGGGCGGGGGGCGCATCTATGGCTACACCTTC.

The CDR3 DNA reads as TGTGCCAGCAGTTCAACAGGGTTAGGTTTCCCGAACACTGAAGCTTTCTTT. Translating gives CASSSTGLGFPNTEAFF. This chain joins TRBV27 and TRBJ1-1, with D possibly matching TRBD1 (6 bases). The V end lost 4 bases, the J end lost 1 base, and 19 bases lay between the germline ends. Looked up from germline, CDR1 is MNHEY and CDR2 is SMNVEV (reference sequence). The CDR3 is 17 amino acids.

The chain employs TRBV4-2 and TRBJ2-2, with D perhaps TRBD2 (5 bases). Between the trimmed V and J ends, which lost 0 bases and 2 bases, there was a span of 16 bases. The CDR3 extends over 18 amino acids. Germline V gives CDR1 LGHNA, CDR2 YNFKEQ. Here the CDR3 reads CASSQDRRQPLNTGELFF. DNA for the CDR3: TGTGCCAGCAGCCAAGACCGGAGGCAGCCGCTAAACACCGGGGAGCTGTTTTTT.

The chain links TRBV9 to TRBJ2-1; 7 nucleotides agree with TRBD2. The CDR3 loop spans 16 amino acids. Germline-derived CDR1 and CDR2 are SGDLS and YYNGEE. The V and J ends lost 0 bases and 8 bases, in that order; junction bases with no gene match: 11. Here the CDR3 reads CASSVEPGLLPYEQFF. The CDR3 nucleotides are TGTGCCAGCAGCGTAGAGCCGGGACTACTTCCTTATGAGCAGTTCTTC.

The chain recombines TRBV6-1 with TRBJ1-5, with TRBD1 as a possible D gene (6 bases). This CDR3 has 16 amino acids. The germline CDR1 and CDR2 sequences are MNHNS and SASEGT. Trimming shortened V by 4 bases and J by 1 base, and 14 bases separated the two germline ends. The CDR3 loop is CASSVSGGLSNQPQHF. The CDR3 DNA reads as TGTGCCAGCAGTGTCTCCGGGGGGCTGAGCAATCAGCCCCAGCATTTT.

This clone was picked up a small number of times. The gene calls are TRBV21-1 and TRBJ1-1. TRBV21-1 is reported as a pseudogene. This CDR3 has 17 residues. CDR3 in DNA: TGTGCCAGCAGTAAGCGGGAGGGACAGGAGGTGAACACTGAAGCTTTCTTT. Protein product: CASSKREGQEVNTEAFF.

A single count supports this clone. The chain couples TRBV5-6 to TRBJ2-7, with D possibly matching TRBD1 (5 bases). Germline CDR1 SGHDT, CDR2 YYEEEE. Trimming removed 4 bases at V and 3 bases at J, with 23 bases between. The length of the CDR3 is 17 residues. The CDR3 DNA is TGTGCCAGCAGCCCACTCATTGGGGTGGGCAGGGACTACGAGCAGTACTTC. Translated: CASSPLIGVGRDYEQYF.

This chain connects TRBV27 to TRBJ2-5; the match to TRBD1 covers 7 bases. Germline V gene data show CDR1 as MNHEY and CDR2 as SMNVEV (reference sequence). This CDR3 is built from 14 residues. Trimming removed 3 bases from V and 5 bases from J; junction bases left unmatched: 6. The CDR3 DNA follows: TGTGCCAGCAGTTTTGGGACAGCCTGGGAGACCCAGTACTTC. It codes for CASSFGTAWETQYF.

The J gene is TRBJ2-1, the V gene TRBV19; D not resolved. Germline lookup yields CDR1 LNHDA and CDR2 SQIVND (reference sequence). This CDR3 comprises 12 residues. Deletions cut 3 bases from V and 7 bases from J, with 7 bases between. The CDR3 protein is CASSMAGNEQFF. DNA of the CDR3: TGTGCCAGTAGTATGGCCGGGAATGAGCAGTTCTTC.

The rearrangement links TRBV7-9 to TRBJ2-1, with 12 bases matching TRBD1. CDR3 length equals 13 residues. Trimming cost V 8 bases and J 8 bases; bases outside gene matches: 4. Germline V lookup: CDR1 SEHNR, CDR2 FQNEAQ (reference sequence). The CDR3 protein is CASRGTGGHEQFF. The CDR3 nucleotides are TGTGCCAGCCGCGGGACAGGGGGCCATGAGCAGTTCTTC.

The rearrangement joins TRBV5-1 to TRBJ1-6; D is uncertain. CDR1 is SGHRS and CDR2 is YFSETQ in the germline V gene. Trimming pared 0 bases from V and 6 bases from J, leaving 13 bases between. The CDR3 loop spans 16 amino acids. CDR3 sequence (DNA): TGCGCCAGCAGCTTGGCACCCGGCGGTGCTAATTCACCCCTCCACTTT. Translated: CASSLAPGGANSPLHF. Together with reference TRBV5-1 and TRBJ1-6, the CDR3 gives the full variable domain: KAGVTQTPRYLIKTRGQQVTLSCSPISGHRSVSWYQQTPGQGLQFLFEYFSETQRNKGNFPGRFSGRQFSNSRSEMNVSTLELGDSALYLCASSLAPGGANSPLHFGNGTRLTVT.

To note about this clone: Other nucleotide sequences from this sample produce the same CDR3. CDR3 bases: TGCGCCAGCAGCTTGGGGAGCGGGGGTTACAATGAGCAGTTCTTC. This sequence encodes CASSLGSGGYNEQFF. The J gene is TRBJ2-1, the V gene TRBV5-1; 8 positions agree with TRBD2. The germline gives CDR1 SGHRS, CDR2 YFSETQ. The CDR3 loop spans 15 amino acids. V trimming: 0 bases; J trimming: 4 bases; junction bases outside the gene matches: 3. The variable domain in full, with the rest retrieved from reference TRBV5-1 and TRBJ2-1, is KAGVTQTPRYLIKTRGQQVTLSCSPISGHRSVSWYQQTPGQGLQFLFEYFSETQRNKGNFPGRFSGRQFSNSRSEMNVSTLELGDSALYLCASSLGSGGYNEQFFGPGTRLTVL.

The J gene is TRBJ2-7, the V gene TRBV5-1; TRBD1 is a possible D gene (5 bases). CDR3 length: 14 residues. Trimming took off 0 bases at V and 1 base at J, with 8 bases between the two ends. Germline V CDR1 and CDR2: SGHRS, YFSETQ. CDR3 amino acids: CASSLDPGSYEQYF. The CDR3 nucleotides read TGCGCCAGCAGCTTGGATCCAGGGTCCTACGAGCAGTACTTC.

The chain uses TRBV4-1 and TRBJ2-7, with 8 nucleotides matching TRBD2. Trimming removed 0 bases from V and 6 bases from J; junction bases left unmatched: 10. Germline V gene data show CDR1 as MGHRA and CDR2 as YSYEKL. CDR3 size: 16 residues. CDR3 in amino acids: CASSQDLAGTRGEQYF. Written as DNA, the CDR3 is TGCGCCAGCAGCCAAGATCTAGCCGGGACTAGGGGCGAGCAGTACTTC.

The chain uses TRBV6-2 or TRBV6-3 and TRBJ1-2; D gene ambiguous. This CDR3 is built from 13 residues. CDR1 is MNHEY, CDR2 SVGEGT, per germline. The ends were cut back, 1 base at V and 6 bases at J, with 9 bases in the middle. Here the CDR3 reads CASSYYQVNGYTF. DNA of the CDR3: TGTGCCAGCAGTTACTACCAGGTTAATGGCTACACCTTC.

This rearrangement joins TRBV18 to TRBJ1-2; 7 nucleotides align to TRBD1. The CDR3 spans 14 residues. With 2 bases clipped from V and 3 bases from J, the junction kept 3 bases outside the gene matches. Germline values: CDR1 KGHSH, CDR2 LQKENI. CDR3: CASSPTGQDYGYTF. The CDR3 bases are TGTGCCAGCTCACCAACAGGACAGGACTATGGCTACACCTTC.

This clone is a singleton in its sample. The CDR3 loop reads CASRQGYSSGNTIYF. Written as DNA, the CDR3 is TGTGCCAGCCGACAGGGTTACAGCTCTGGAAACACCATATATTTT. This sequence joins TRBV18 and TRBJ1-3; the match to TRBD1 covers 7 bases. The CDR3 runs 15 residues. CDR1 is KGHSH, CDR2 LQKENI, per germline. V shed 8 bases and J 0 bases; nucleotides not matched to a gene: 7.

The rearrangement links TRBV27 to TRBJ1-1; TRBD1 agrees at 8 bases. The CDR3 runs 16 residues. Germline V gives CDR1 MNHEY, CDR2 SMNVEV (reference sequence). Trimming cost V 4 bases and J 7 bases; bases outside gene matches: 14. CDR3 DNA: TGTGCCAGCAGTTCACCCTACCGGACAGGGACCCTTGAAGCTTTCTTT. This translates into CASSSPYRTGTLEAFF.